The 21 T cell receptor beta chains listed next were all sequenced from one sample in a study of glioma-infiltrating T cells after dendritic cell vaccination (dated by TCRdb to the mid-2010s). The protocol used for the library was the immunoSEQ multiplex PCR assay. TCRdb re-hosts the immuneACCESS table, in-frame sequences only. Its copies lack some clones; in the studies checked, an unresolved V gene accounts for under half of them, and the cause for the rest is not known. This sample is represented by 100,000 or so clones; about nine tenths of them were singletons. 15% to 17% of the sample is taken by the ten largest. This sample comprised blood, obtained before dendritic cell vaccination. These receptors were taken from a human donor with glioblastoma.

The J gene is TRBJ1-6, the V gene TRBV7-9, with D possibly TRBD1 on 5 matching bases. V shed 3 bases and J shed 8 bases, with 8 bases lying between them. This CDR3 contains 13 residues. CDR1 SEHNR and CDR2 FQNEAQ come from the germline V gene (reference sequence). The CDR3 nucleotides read TGTGCCAGCAGCTTGACAGTGGATTCACCCCTCCACTTT. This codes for CASSLTVDSPLHF.

CDR3 DNA: TGTGCCAGCAGTCACAGGGGGCGAGGCTACACCTTC. It yields the protein CASSHRGRGYTF. The genes are TRBV13 and TRBJ1-2; 9 nucleotides agree with TRBD1. Germline V lookup: CDR1 PRHDT, CDR2 FYEKMQ (reference sequence). With 6 bases clipped from V and 8 bases from J, the junction kept 4 bases outside the gene matches. The CDR3 length is 12 residues.

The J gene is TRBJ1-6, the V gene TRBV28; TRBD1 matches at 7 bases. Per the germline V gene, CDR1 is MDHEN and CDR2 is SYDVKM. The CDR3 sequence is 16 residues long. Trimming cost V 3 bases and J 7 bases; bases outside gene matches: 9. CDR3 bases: TGTGCCAGCAGTTTGACAGGGCCAGGTTTGAATTCACCCCTCCACTTT. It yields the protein CASSLTGPGLNSPLHF.

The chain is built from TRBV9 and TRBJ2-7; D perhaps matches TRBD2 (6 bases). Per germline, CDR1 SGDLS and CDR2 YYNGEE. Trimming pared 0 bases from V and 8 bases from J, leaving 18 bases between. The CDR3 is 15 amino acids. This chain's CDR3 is CASSVGGGTGVQQYF. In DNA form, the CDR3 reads TGTGCCAGCAGCGTAGGTGGAGGGACGGGCGTTCAGCAGTACTTC.

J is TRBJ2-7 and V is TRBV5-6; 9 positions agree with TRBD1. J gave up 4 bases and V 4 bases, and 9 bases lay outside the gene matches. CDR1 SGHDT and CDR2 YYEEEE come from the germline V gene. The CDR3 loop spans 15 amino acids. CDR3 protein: CASSPVGTGIYEQYF. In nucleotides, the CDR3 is TGTGCCAGCAGCCCCGTCGGGACAGGGATTTACGAGCAGTACTTC. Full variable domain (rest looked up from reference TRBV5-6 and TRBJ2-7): DAGVTQSPTHLIKTRGQQVTLRCSPKSGHDTVSWYQQALGQGPQFIFQYYEEEERQRGNFPDRFSGHQFPNYSSELNVNALLLGDSALYLCASSPVGTGIYEQYFGPGTRLTVT.

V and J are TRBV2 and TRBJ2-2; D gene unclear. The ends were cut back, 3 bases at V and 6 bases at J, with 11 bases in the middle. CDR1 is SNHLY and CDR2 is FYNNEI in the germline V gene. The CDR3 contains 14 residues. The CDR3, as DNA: TGTGCCAGCAGTGAGTCGCAGATTCCCGGGGAGCTGTTTTTT. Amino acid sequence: CASSESQIPGELFF. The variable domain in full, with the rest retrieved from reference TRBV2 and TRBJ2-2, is EPEVTQTPSHQVTQMGQEVILRCVPISNHLYFYWYRQILGQKVEFLVSFYNNEISEKSEIFDDQFSVERPDGSNFTLKIRSTKLEDSAMYFCASSESQIPGELFFGEGSRLTVL.

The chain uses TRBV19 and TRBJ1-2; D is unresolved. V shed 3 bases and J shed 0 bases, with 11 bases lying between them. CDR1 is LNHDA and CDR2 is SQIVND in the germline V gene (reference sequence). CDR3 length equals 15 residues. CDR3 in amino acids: CASSIWQVANYGYTF. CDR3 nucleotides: TGTGCCAGTAGTATCTGGCAGGTCGCTAACTATGGCTACACCTTC.

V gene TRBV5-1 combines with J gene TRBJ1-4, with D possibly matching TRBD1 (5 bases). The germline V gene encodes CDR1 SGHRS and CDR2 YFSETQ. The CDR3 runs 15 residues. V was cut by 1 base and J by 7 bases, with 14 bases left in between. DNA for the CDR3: TGCGCCAGCAGCTTGACCCCCGGGGGGGGTGAAAAACTGTTTTTT. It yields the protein CASSLTPGGGEKLFF. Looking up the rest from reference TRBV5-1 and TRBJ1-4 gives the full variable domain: KAGVTQTPRYLIKTRGQQVTLSCSPISGHRSVSWYQQTPGQGLQFLFEYFSETQRNKGNFPGRFSGRQFSNSRSEMNVSTLELGDSALYLCASSLTPGGGEKLFFGSGTQLSVL.

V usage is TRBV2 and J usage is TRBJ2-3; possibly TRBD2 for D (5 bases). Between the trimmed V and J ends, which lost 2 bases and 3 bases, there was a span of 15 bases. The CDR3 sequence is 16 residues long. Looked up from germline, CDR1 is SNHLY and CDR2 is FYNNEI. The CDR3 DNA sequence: TGTGCCAGCAGTGAAAAGGGTTCCGGGAAGACAGATACGCAGTATTTT. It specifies CASSEKGSGKTDTQYF.

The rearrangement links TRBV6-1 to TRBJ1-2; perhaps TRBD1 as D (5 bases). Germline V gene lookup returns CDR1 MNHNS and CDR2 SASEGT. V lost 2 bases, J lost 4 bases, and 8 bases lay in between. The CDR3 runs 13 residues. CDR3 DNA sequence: TGTGCCAGCAGTGAACAGGGCCTCTATGGCTACACCTTC. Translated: CASSEQGLYGYTF.

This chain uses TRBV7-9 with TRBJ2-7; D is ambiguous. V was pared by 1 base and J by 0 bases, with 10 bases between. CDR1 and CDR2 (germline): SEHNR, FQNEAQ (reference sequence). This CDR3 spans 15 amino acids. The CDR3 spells CASSLGQASSYEQYF. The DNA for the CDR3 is TGTGCCAGCAGCTTAGGGCAAGCGAGCTCCTACGAGCAGTACTTC.

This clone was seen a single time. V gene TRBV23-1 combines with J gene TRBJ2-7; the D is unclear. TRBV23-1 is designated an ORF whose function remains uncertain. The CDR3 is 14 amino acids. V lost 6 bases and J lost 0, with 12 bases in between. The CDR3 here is CASRPGVDSYEQYF. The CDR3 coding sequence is TGCGCCAGCAGGCCCGGAGTAGACTCCTACGAGCAGTACTTC.

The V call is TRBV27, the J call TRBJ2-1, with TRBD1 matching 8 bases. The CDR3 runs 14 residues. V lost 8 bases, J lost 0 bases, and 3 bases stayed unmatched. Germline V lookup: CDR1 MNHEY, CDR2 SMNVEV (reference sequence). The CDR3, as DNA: TGTGCCAGCGGACAGGGAAACTCCTACAATGAGCAGTTCTTC. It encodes CASGQGNSYNEQFF.

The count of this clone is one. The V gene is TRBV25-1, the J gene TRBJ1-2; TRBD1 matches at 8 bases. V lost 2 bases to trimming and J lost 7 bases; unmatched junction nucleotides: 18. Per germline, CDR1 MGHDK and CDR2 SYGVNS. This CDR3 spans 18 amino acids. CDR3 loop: CASSEEGGRGRGSGGYTF. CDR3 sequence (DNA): TGTGCCAGCAGTGAAGAAGGTGGCAGGGGGCGCGGCTCGGGTGGCTACACCTTC.

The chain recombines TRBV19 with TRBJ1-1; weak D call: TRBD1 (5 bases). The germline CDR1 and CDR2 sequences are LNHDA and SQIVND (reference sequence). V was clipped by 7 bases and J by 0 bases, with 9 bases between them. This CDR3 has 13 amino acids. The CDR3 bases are TGTGCCAGTATCCCGACAGTGAACACTGAAGCTTTCTTT. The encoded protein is CASIPTVNTEAFF.

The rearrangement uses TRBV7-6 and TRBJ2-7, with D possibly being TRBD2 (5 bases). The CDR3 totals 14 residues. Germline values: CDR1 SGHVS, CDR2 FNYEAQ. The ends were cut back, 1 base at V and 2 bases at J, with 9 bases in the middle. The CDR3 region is CASSLGGGPYEQYF. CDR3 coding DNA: TGTGCCAGCAGCTTAGGAGGAGGTCCCTACGAGCAGTACTTC.

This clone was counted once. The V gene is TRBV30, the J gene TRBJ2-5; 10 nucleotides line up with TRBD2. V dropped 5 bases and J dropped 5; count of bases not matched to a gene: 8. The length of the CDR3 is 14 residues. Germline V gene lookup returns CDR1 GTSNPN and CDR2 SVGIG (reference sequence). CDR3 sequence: CAWETSGNWETQYF. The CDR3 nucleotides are TGTGCCTGGGAAACTAGCGGGAATTGGGAGACCCAGTACTTC. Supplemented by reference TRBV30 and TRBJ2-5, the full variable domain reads SQTIHQWPATLVQPVGSPLSLECTVEGTSNPNLYWYRQAAGRGLQLLFYSVGIGQISSEVPQNLSASRPQDRQFILSSKKLLLSDSGFYLCAWETSGNWETQYFGPGTRLLVL.

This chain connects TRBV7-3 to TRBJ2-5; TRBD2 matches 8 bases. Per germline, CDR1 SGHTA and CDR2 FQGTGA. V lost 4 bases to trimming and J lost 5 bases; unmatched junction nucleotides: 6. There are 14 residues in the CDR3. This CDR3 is CASSSIAGMETQYF. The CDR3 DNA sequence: TGTGCCAGCAGCTCGATAGCGGGGATGGAGACCCAGTACTTC.

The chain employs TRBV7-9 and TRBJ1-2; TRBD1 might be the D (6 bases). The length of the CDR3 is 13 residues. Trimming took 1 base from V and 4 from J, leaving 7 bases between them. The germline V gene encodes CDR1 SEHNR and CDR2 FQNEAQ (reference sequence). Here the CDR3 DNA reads TGTGCCAGCAGCTTAGGGACAGCCTATGGCTACACCTTC. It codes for CASSLGTAYGYTF.

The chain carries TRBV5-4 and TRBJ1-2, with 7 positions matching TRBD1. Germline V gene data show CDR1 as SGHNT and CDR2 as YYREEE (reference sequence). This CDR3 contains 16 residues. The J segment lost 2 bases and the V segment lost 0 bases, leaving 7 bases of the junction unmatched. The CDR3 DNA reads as TGTGCCAGCAGCTTGGCGACAGGGACTCTCAACTATGGCTACACCTTC. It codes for CASSLATGTLNYGYTF.

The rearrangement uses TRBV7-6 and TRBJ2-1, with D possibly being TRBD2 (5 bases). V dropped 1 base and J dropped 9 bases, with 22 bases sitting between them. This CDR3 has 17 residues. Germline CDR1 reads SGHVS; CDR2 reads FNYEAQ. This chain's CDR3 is CASSLVGGQWGTGEQFF. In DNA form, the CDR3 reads TGTGCCAGCAGCTTAGTTGGCGGGCAGTGGGGAACGGGTGAGCAGTTCTTC.